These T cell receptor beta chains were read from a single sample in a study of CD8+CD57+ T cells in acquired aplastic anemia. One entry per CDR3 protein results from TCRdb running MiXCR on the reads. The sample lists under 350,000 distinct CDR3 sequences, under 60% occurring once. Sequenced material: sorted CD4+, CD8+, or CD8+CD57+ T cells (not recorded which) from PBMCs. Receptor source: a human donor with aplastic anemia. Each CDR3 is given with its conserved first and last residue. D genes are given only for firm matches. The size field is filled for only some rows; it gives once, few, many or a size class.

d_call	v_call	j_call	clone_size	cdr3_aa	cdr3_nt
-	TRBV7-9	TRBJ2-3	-	CASSRTKRGFTDTQYF	TGTGCCAGCAGCCGAACTAAACGGGGGTTCACAGATACGCAGTATTTT
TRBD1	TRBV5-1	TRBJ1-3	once	CASSPGTGGNTIYF	TGCGCCAGCAGTCCCGGGACAGGTGGAAACACCATATATTTT
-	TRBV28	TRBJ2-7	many	CASSRASQEFHF	TGTGCCAGCAGTCGGGCCTCACAGGAATTTCATTTC
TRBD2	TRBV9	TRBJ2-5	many	CASSEGLEGLGVQYF	TGTGCCAGCAGCGAGGGACTAGAGGGTCTGGGGGTCCAGTACTTC
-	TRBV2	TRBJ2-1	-	CASSKQGSGEQFF	TGTGCCAGCAGTAAACAGGGATCCGGTGAGCAGTTCTTC
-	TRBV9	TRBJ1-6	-	CASSETDNSPLHF	TGTGCCAGCAGCGAAACAGATAATTCACCCCTCCACTTT
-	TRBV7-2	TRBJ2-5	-	CASSLAGANQETQYF	TGTGCCAGCAGCTTAGCGGGGGCAAACCAAGAGACCCAGTACTTC
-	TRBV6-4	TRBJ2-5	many	CASSRDRDETQYF	TGTGCCAGCAGCAGGGACCGAGATGAGACCCAGTACTTC
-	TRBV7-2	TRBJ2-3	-	CASSDGDEGGLDTQYF	TGTGCCAGCAGTGATGGGGATGAGGGGGGTTTAGATACGCAGTATTTT
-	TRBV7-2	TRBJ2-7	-	CASSSGQYCEQYF	TGTGCCAGCAGCTCAGGACAGTACTGCGAGCAGTACTTC
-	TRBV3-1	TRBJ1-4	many	CASSQGGVDGTNEKLFF	TGTGCCAGCAGCCAAGGTGGGGTGGACGGTACTAATGAAAAACTGTTTTTT
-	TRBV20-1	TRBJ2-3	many	CSATRQNSDTQYF	TGCAGTGCTACCCGACAGAACTCAGATACGCAGTATTTT
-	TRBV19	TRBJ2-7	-	CASSMGSYEQYF	TGTGCCAGTAGTATGGGCAGCTACGAGCAGTACTTC
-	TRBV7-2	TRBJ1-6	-	CASSQVTGNSPLHF	TGTGCCAGCAGCCAAGTCACAGGGAATTCACCCCTCCACTTT
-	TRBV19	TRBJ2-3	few	CASTTGGAQDTQYF	TGTGCCAGTACCACAGGGGGGGCCCAGGATACGCAGTATTTT
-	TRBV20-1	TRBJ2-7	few	CSASPRTVYEQYF	TGCAGTGCTAGCCCTAGGACCGTCTACGAGCAGTACTTC